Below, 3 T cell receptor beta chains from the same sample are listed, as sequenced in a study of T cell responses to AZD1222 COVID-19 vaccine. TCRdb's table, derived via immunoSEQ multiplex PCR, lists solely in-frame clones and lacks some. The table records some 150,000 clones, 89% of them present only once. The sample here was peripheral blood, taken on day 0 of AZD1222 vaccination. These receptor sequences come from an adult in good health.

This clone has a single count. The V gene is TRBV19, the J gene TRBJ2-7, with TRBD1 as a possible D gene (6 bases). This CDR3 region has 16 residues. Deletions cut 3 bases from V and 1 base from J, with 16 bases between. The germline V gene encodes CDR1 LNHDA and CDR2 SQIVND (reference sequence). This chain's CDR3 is CASSISYRDGSYEQYF. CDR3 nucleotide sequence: TGTGCCAGTAGTATCAGCTACAGGGATGGATCCTACGAGCAGTACTTC. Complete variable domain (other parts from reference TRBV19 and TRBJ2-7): DGGITQSPKYLFRKEGQNVTLSCEQNLNHDAMYWYRQDPGQGLRLIYYSQIVNDFQKGDIAEGYSVSREKKESFPLTVTSAQKNPTAFYLCASSISYRDGSYEQYFGPGTRLTVT.

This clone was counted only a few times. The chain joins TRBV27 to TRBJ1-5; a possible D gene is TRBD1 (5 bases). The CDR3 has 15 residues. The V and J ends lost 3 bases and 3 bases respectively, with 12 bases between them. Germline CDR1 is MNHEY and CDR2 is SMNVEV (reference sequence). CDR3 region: CASSFRGAYNQPQHF. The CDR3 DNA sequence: TGTGCCAGCAGTTTTAGGGGCGCTTACAATCAGCCCCAGCATTTT.

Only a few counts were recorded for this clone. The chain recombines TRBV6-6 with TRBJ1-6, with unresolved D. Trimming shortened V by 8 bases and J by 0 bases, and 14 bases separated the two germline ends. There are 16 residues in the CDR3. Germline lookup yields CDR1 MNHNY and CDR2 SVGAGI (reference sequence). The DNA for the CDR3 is TGTGCCAGCGGCGATCCTACTAGCTCCTATAATTCACCCCTCCACTTT. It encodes CASGDPTSSYNSPLHF.